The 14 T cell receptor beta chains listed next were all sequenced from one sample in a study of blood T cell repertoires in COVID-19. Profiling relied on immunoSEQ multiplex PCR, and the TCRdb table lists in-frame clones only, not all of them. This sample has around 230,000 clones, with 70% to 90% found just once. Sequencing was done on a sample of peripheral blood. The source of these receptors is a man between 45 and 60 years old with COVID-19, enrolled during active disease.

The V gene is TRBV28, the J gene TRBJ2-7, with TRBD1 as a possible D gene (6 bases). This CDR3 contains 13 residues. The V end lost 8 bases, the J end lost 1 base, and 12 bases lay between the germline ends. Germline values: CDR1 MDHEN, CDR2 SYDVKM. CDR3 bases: TGTGCCAGCTTGCAGGGGTCATCCTACGAGCAGTACTTC. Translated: CASLQGSSYEQYF.

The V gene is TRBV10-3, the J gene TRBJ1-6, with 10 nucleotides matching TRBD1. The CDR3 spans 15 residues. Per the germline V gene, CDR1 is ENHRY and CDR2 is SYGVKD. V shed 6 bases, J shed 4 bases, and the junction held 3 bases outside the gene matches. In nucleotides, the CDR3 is TGTGCCATCAGACCGGGACAGGGGTATAATTCACCCCTCCACTTT. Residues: CAIRPGQGYNSPLHF.

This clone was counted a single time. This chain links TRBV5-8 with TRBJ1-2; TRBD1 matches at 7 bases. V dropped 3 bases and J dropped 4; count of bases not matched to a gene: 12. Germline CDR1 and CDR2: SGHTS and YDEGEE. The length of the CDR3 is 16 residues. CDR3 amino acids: CASSWAQGWSGYGYTF. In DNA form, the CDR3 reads TGTGCCAGCAGCTGGGCACAGGGGTGGAGTGGCTATGGCTACACCTTC. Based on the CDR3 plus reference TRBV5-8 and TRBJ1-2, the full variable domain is EAGVTQSPTHLIKTRGQQATLRCSPISGHTSVYWYQQALGLGLQFLLWYDEGEERNRGNFPPRFSGRQFPNYSSELNVNALELEDSALYLCASSWAQGWSGYGYTFGSGTRLTVV.

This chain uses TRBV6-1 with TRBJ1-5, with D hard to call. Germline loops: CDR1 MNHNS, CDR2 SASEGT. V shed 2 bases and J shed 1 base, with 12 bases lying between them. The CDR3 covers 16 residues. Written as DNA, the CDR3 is TGTGCCAGCAGTGAATTTGGCAGCGGGAGCAATCAGCCCCAGCATTTT. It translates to CASSEFGSGSNQPQHF.

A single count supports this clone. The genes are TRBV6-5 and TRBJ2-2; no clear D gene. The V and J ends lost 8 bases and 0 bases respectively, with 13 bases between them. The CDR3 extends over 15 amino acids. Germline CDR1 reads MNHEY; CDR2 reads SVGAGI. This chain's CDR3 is CASRFSTPNTGELFF. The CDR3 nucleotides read TGTGCCAGCCGGTTTTCGACACCGAACACCGGGGAGCTGTTTTTT.

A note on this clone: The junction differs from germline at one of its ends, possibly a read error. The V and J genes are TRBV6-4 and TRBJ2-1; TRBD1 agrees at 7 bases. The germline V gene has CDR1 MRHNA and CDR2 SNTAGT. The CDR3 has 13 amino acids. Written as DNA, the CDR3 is TGTGCCACCAGTGTCAGCAGGGGGAATGAGCAGTTCTTC. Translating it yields CATSVSRGNEQFF.

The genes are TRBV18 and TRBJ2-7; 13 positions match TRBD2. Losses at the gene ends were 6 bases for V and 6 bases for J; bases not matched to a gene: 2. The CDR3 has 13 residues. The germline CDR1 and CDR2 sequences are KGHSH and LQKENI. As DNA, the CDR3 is TGTGCCAGCTCCGGGACTAGCGGGATCGAGCAGTACTTC. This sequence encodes CASSGTSGIEQYF. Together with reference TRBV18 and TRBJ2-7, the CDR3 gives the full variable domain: NAGVMQNPRHLVRRRGQEARLRCSPMKGHSHVYWYRQLPEEGLKFMVYLQKENIIDESGMPKERFSAEFPKEGPSILRIQQVVRGDSAAYFCASSGTSGIEQYFGPGTRLTVT.

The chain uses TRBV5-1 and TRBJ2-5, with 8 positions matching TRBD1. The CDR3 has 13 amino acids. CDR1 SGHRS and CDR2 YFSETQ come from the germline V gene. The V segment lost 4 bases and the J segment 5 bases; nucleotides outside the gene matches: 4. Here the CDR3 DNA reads TGCGCCAGCAGCAAGGACAGGGCGGAGACCCAGTACTTC. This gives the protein CASSKDRAETQYF.

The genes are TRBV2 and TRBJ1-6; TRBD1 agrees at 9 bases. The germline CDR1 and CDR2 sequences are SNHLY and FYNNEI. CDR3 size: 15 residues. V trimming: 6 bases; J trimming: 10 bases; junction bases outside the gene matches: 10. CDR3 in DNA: TGTGCCAGCAGGATTGGCGGGACAGGGTACTCACCCCTCCACTTT. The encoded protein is CASRIGGTGYSPLHF.

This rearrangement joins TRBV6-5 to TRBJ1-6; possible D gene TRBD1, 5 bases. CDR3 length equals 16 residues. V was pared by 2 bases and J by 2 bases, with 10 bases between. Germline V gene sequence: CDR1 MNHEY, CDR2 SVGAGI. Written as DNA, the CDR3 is TGTGCCAGCAGTTACGGGGCAGAGACCTATAATTCACCCCTCCACTTT. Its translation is CASSYGAETYNSPLHF.

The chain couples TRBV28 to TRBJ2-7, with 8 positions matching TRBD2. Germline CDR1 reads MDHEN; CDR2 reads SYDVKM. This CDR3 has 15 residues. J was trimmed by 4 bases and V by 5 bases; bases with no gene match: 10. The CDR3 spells CASSRTSPGAYEQYF. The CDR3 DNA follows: TGTGCCAGCAGTCGGACTAGCCCGGGAGCTTACGAGCAGTACTTC. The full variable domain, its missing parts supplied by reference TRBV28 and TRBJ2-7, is DVKVTQSSRYLVKRTGEKVFLECVQDMDHENMFWYRQDPGLGLRLIYFSYDVKMKEKGDIPEGYSVSREKKERFSLILESASTNQTSMYLCASSRTSPGAYEQYFGPGTRLTVT.

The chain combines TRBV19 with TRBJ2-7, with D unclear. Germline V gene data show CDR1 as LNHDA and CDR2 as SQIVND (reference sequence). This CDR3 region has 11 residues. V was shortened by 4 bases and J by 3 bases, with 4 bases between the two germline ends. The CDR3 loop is CASSNSYEQYF. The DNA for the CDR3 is TGTGCCAGTAGTAATAGCTACGAGCAGTACTTC.

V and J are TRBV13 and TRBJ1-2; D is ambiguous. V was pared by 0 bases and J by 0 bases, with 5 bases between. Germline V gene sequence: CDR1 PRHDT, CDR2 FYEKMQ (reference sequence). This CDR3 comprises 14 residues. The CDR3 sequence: CASSLGKPNYGYTF. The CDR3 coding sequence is TGTGCCAGCAGCTTAGGGAAGCCTAACTATGGCTACACCTTC. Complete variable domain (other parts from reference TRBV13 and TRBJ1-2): AAGVIQSPRHLIKEKRETATLKCYPIPRHDTVYWYQQGPGQDPQFLISFYEKMQSDKGSIPDRFSAQQFSDYHSELNMSSLELGDSALYFCASSLGKPNYGYTFGSGTRLTVV.

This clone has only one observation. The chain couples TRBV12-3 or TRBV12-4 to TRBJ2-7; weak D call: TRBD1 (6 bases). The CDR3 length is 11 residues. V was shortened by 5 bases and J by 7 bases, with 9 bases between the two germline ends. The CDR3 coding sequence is TGTGCCAGCAGTAGAACAGGGGAGCAGTACTTC. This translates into CASSRTGEQYF.